The TCR beta chain described here comes from a study of CD8+ T cells in alopecia areata. As for the study in general: Tofacitinib treatment spanned 6 to 18 months, with 6 months off drug afterward.

RNA was isolated and reverse transcribed to cDNA, the sequencing template. Here immunoSEQ multiplex PCR was the method, and the copy in TCRdb shows in-frame clones only, minus some. The sample consists of about 100,000 clones, about 60% of them appearing once. The study's findings and limits: Scalp sample sequencing also detects resident alphabeta T cells of normal skin. Many expanded lesional clones remained in scalp and blood on tofacitinib. Clonality exceeded that of normal scalp in lesional scalp, most notably in alopecia totalis/universalis.

From germline, CDR1 is MNHNY and CDR2 SVGAGI (reference sequence). The V gene lost 0 bases and the J gene lost 0 bases, with 3 bases spanning the gap. This CDR3 spans 13 amino acids. The treatment: oral pan-JAK inhibitor, 5-10 mg twice daily. A note on this clone: The antigen is undetermined.

The receptor was derived from a human donor with alopecia areata. V usage is TRBV6-6 and J usage is TRBJ2-7, with D unclear. The sample here was CD8+ T cells sorted from blood, taken between weeks 55 and 65, from a patient treated with tofacitinib. The CDR3 coding sequence is TGTGCCAGCAGTTACTCGCCCTCCTACGAGCAGTACTTC. Translating gives CASSYSPSYEQYF.